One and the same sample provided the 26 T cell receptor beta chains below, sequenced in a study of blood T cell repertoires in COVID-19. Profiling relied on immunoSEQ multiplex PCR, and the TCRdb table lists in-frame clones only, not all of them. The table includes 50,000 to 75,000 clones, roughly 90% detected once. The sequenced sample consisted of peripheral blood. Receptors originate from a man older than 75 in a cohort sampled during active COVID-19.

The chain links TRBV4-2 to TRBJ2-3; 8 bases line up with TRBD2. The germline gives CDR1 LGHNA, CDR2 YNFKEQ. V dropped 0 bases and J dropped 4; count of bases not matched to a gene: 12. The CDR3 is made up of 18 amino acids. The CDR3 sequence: CASSQDSGAPAVADTQYF. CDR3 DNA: TGTGCCAGCAGCCAAGATAGCGGGGCCCCGGCTGTAGCAGATACGCAGTATTTT.

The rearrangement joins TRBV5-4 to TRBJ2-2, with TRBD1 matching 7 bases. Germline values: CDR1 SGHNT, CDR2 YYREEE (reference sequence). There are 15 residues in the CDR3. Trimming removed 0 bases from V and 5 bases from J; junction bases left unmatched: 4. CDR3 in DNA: TGTGCCAGCAGCTTGGCTAAACAGGGGACCGGGGAGCTGTTTTTT. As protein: CASSLAKQGTGELFF.

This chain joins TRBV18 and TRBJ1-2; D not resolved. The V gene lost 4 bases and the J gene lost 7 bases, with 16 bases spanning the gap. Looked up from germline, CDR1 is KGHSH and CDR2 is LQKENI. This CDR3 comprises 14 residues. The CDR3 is CASSQGLRKGGYTF. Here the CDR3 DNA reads TGTGCCAGCTCACAAGGACTGCGGAAGGGTGGCTACACCTTC.

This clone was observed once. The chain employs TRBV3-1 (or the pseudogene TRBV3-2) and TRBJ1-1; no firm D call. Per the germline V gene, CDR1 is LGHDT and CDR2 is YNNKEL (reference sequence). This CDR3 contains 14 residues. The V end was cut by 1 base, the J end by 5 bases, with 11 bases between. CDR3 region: CASSQGGQRTEAFF. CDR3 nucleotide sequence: TGTGCCAGCAGCCAAGGAGGGCAGCGGACTGAAGCTTTCTTT.

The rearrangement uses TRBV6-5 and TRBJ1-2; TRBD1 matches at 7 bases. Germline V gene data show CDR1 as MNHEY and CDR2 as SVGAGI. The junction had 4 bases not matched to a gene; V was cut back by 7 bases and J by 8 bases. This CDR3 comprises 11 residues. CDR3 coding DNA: TGTGCCAGCACGACAGGGTTCGGCTACACCTTC. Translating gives CASTTGFGYTF.

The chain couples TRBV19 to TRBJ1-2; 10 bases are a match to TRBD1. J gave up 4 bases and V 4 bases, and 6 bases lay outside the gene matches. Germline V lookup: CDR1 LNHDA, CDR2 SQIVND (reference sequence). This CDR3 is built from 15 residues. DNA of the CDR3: TGTGCCAGTAGTAAAGGACAGGGGGTCGGCTATGGCTACACCTTC. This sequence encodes CASSKGQGVGYGYTF.

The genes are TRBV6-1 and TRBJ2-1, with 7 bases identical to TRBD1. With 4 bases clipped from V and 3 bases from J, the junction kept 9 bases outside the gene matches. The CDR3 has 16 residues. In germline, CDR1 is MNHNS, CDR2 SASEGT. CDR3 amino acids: CASSAADRVGYNEQFF. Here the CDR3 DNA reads TGTGCCAGCAGTGCCGCAGACAGGGTGGGCTACAATGAGCAGTTCTTC.

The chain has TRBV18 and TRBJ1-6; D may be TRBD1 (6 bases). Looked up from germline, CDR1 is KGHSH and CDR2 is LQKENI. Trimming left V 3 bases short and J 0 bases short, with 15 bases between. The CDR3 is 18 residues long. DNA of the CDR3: TGTGCCAGCTCACCCGGACAGAGGTTCGGCTCCTATAATTCACCCCTCCACTTT. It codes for CASSPGQRFGSYNSPLHF. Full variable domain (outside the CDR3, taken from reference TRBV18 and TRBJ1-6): NAGVMQNPRHLVRRRGQEARLRCSPMKGHSHVYWYRQLPEEGLKFMVYLQKENIIDESGMPKERFSAEFPKEGPSILRIQQVVRGDSAAYFCASSPGQRFGSYNSPLHFGNGTRLTVT.

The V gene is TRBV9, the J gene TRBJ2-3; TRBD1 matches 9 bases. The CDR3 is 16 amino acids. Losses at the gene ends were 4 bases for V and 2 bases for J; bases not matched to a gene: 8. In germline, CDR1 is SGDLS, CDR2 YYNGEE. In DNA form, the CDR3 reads TGTGCCAGCAGCAACCGACAGGGGGGTTTCACAGATACGCAGTATTTT. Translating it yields CASSNRQGGFTDTQYF.

In DNA form, the CDR3 reads TGCGCCAGCAGCCCGGGGTGGGGGGGCGTTTACAATGAGCAGTTCTTC. This encodes CASSPGWGGVYNEQFF. This chain links TRBV4-1 with TRBJ2-1; tentative D call: TRBD2 (7 bases). Trimming took 4 bases from V and 4 from J, leaving 17 bases between them. The CDR3 length is 16 residues. Per the germline V gene, CDR1 is MGHRA and CDR2 is YSYEKL.

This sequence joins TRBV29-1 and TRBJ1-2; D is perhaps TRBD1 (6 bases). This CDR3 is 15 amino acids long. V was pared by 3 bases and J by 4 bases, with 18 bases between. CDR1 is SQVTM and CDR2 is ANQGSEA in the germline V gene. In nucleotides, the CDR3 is TGCAGCGTTGAGGGCGGTAGGGACAACATCTATGGCTACACCTTC. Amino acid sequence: CSVEGGRDNIYGYTF.

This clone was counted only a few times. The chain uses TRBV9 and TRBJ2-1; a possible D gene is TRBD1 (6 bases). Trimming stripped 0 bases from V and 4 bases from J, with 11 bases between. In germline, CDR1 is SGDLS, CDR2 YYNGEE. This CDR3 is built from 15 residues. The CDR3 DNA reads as TGTGCCAGCAGCGTAGGGTACGGACAGTACAATGAGCAGTTCTTC. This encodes CASSVGYGQYNEQFF.

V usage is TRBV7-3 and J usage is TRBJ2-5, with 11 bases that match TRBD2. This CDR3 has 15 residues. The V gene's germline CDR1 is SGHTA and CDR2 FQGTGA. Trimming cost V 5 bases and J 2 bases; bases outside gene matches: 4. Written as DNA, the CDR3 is TGTGCCAGCAGCGCTAGCGGGGGGCCACAAGAGACCCAGTACTTC. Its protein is CASSASGGPQETQYF.

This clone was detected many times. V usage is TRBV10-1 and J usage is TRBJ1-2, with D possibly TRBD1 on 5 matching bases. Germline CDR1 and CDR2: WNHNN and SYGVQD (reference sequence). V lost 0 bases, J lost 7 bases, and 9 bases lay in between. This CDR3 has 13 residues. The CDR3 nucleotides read TGCGCCAGCAGTGAGTCGATCGGGGGTGGCTACACCTTC. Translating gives CASSESIGGGYTF.

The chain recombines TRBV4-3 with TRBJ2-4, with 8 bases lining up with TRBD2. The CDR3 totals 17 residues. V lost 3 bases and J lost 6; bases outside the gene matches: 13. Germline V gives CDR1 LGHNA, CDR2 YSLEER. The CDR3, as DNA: TGCGCCAGCAGCCAGGACCGGGGGGGCCATTCTTTAAACATTCAGTACTTC. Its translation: CASSQDRGGHSLNIQYF.

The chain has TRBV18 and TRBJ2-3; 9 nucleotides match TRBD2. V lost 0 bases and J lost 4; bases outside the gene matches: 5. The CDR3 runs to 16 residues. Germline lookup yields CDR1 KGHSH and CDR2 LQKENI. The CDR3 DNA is TGTGCCAGCTCACCACCGGCGGGGGGGGCGGCAGATACGCAGTATTTT. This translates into CASSPPAGGAADTQYF.

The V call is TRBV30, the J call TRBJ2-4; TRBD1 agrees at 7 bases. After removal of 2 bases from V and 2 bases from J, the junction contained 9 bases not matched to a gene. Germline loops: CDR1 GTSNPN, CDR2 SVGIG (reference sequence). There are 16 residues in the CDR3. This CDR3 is CAWSRIQGLTKNIQYF. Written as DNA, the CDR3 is TGTGCCTGGAGTCGAATACAGGGGTTAACCAAAAACATTCAGTACTTC.

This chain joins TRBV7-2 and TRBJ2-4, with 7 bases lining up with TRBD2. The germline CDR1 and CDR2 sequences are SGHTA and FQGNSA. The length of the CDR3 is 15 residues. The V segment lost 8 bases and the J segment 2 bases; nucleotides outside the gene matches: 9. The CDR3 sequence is CASRGGSFTKNIQYF. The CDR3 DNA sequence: TGTGCCAGCCGGGGCGGGAGTTTTACCAAAAACATTCAGTACTTC.

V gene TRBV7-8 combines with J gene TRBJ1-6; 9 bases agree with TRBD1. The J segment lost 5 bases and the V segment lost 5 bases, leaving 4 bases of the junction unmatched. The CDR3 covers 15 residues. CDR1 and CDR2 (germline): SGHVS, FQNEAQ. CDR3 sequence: CASSVGQGNNSPLHF. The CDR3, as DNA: TGTGCCAGCAGCGTGGGACAGGGCAATAATTCACCCCTCCACTTT.

The chain's CDR3 is CATSTGTAYTGELFF. CDR3 bases: TGTGCCACCAGTACCGGGACAGCGTACACCGGGGAGCTGTTTTTT. The rearrangement links TRBV24-1 to TRBJ2-2, with TRBD1 matching over 7 bases. Germline trimming cut 6 bases from V and 3 bases from J; bases unmatched to any gene: 6. In germline, CDR1 is KGHDR, CDR2 SFDVKD. There are 15 residues in the CDR3.

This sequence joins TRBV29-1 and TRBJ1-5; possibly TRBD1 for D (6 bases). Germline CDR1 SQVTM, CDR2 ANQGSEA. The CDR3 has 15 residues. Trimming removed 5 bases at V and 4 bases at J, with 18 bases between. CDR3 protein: CSVSTGQFSNQPQHF. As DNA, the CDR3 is TGCAGCGTTAGTACAGGGCAGTTTTCGAATCAGCCCCAGCATTTT.

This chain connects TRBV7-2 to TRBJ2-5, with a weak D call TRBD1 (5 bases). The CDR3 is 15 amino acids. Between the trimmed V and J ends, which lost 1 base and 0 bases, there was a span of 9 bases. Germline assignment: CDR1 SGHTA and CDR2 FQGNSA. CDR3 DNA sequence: TGTGCCAGCAGCTTAGATAGGGGCTACCAAGAGACCCAGTACTTC. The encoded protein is CASSLDRGYQETQYF.

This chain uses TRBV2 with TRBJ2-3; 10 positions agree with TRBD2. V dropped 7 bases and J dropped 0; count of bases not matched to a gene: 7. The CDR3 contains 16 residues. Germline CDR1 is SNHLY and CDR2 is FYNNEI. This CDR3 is CASTGGLAPSTDTQYF. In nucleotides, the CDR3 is TGTGCCAGCACCGGGGGACTAGCGCCTAGCACAGATACGCAGTATTTT.

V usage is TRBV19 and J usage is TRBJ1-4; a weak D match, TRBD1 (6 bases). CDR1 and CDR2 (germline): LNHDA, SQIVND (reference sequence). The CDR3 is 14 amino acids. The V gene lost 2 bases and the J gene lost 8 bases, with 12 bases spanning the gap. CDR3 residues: CASSIQGSKEKLFF. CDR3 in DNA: TGTGCCAGTAGTATACAGGGGAGCAAGGAAAAACTGTTTTTT. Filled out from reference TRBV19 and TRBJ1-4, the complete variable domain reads DGGITQSPKYLFRKEGQNVTLSCEQNLNHDAMYWYRQDPGQGLRLIYYSQIVNDFQKGDIAEGYSVSREKKESFPLTVTSAQKNPTAFYLCASSIQGSKEKLFFGSGTQLSVL.

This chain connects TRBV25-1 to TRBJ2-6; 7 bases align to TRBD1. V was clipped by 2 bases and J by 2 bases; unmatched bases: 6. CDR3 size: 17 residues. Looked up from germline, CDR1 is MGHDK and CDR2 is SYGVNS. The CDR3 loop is CASSERGTAAGANVLTF. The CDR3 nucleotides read TGTGCCAGCAGTGAACGTGGGACAGCGGCTGGGGCCAACGTCCTGACTTTC.

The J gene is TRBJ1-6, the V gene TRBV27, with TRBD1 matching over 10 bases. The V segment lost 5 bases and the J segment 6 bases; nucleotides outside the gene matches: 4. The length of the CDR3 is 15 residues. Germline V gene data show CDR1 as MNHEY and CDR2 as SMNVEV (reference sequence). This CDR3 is CASSPWDRGNSPLHF. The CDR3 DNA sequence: TGTGCCAGCAGTCCCTGGGACAGGGGTAATTCACCCCTCCACTTT.